This TCR beta chain was obtained from a study of neurological immune-mediated disorders. Overall study: Relapsing-remitting forms accounted for most of the roughly 35 multiple sclerosis patients and secondary progressive forms for 3.

TCRdb reanalysed the 5' RACE reads using MiXCR and keeps one entry per CDR3 protein. The table includes 25,000 to 30,000 distinct CDR3 sequences, 2.5% to 4% detected once. From germline, CDR1 is DFQATT and CDR2 SNEGSKA (reference sequence). The CDR3 sequence is 12 residues long. This clonotype was counted many times. The junction and the germline gene differ at one end; a read error may be behind it. This clonotype was sampled from a woman aged 30 to 39 with multiple sclerosis. The V and J genes are TRBV20-1 and TRBJ1-5; no reliable D call. Specimen: PBMCs. The CDR3 here is CSARVSNQPQNF. In DNA form, the CDR3 reads TGCAGTGCTAGAGTCAGTAATCAGCCCCAGAATTTT.